Included here is one TCR beta chain sequence, with context. The target antigen is unknown. The CDR3 spans 14 residues. V lost 0 bases, J lost 3 bases, and 8 bases lay in between. Germline CDR1 reads MNHEY; CDR2 reads SVGAGI. This entry comes from a study of siplizumab effects on memory and regulatory T cells. Whole-study results and caveats: Siplizumab cultures yielded proliferating Tregs whose suppressive function was not confirmed. The mapping of alloreactive clones to unstimulated subsets covered only a minor fraction of them. Memory cells seemed less diverse than naive T cells, which seemed major alloresponse contributors.

Per sample, around 100,000 TCR templates were assayed. Some clones are missing from TCRdb's copy, which holds only in-frame ones; the method was immunoSEQ multiplex PCR. Among some 110,000 clones, roughly 92% were seen once, and the ten largest hold approximately 0.62%. Sequenced input: Tregs sorted from blood. This rearrangement joins TRBV6-5 to TRBJ1-1; D is undetermined. The clonotype was recovered from a human donor in good health. The CDR3 loop reads CASSYSGRDTEAFF. The CDR3 nucleotides read TGTGCCAGCAGTTACTCAGGGCGGGACACTGAAGCTTTCTTT.